A single sample gave rise to the 32 T cell receptor beta chains below, sequenced in a study of shared clonotypes between healthy human individuals. The data were produced by immunoSEQ multiplex PCR, yet TCRdb's version contains in-frame clones alone and is incomplete. The sample holds 700,000 or so clones, more than 70% seen once. Specimen: memory CD4+ T cells sorted from blood. Subset: CD45RA-negative fraction. The receptor source for this set is a woman aged 25 to 39 in good health.

The rearrangement joins TRBV18 to TRBJ2-7; D may be TRBD1 (5 bases). Per germline, CDR1 KGHSH and CDR2 LQKENI. Trimming removed 5 bases at V and 6 bases at J, with 17 bases between. CDR3 length: 14 residues. The CDR3 protein is CASSRYDRDSEQYF. The CDR3 DNA reads TGTGCCAGCTCAAGATACGACAGAGACAGCGAGCAGTACTTC.

The rearrangement joins TRBV27 to TRBJ1-3; TRBD1 aligns across 9 bases. Unmatched junction bases numbered 9, after V lost 6 bases and J lost 0 bases. This CDR3 contains 17 residues. CDR1 and CDR2 from the germline V gene are MNHEY and SMNVEV (reference sequence). In DNA form, the CDR3 reads TGTGCCAGCAGAGGACAGGGGCCCTTAAGCTCTGGAAACACCATATATTTT. It encodes CASRGQGPLSSGNTIYF.

The CDR3 region is CASSQEGASGVNEQFF. Here the CDR3 DNA reads TGTGCCAGCAGCCAAGAAGGAGCTTCTGGGGTCAATGAGCAGTTCTTC. This chain links TRBV4-2 with TRBJ2-1; D call uncertain. V was cut by 0 bases and J by 6 bases, with 15 bases left in between. CDR1 is LGHNA, CDR2 YNFKEQ, per germline. The CDR3 is 16 amino acids.

The V call is TRBV30, the J call TRBJ1-5; a possible D gene is TRBD1 (5 bases). V was clipped by 2 bases and J by 4 bases, with 15 bases between them. This CDR3 has 15 residues. Per germline, CDR1 GTSNPN and CDR2 SVGIG (reference sequence). This CDR3 is CAWSKQAKINQPQHF. The CDR3 DNA reads TGTGCCTGGAGTAAACAGGCTAAAATTAATCAGCCCCAGCATTTT.

This clone was found a few times. V is TRBV7-9 and J is TRBJ2-7; 9 bases are a match to TRBD1. Trimming cost V 1 base and J 5 bases; bases outside gene matches: 9. Germline CDR1 reads SEHNR; CDR2 reads FQNEAQ (reference sequence). This CDR3 spans 16 amino acids. The CDR3 reads CASSLDSGQGRNEQYF. DNA for the CDR3: TGTGCCAGCAGCTTAGACTCGGGACAGGGTAGGAACGAGCAGTACTTC.

This clone was counted at least ten times. The sample has other DNA sequences that encode this CDR3 too. This chain links TRBV19 with TRBJ1-2; the D is unclear. V dropped 3 bases and J dropped 7 bases, with 6 bases sitting between them. This CDR3 spans 11 amino acids. Germline V gives CDR1 LNHDA, CDR2 SQIVND (reference sequence). CDR3 loop: CASSIGGGYTF. DNA of the CDR3: TGTGCCAGTAGTATTGGAGGTGGCTACACCTTC.

A note on this clone: At one end the junction does not follow the germline gene, possibly because of a read error. V usage is TRBV5-1 and J usage is TRBJ2-7, with a tentative D call TRBD2 (6 bases). The CDR3 extends over 16 amino acids. Germline lookup yields CDR1 SGHRS and CDR2 YFSETQ. The CDR3 DNA is TGCGCCAGCAGACGTTATACCGGGACTCCCTCCAACGAGCAGTACTTC. This gives the protein CASRRYTGTPSNEQYF.

The rearrangement uses TRBV15 and TRBJ1-1, with 9 bases matching TRBD1. Germline-derived CDR1 and CDR2 are LNHNV and YYDKDF (reference sequence). J lost 3 bases, V lost 2 bases, and 7 bases had no gene match. This CDR3 contains 16 residues. The CDR3 protein is CATSRKKTGGDTEAFF. CDR3 nucleotides: TGTGCCACCAGCAGAAAGAAGACAGGGGGGGACACTGAAGCTTTCTTT. Looking up the rest from reference TRBV15 and TRBJ1-1 gives the full variable domain: DAMVIQNPRYQVTQFGKPVTLSCSQTLNHNVMYWYQQKSSQAPKLLFHYYDKDFNNEADTPDNFQSRRPNTSFCFLDIRSPGLGDTAMYLCATSRKKTGGDTEAFFGQGTRLTVV.

The rearrangement uses TRBV4-1 and TRBJ2-5; 8 bases match TRBD1. The DNA end favors TRBJ2-7, so the J call may be wrong. Germline CDR1 MGHRA, CDR2 YSYEKL. This CDR3 contains 15 residues. The CDR3 DNA follows: TGCGCCAGCAGCCAAGGACAGGGGACCACCTACGAGCAGTACTTC. Translating it yields CASSQGQGTTYEQYF.

CDR3 sequence: CASSLAGASGRSYEQYF. The CDR3, as DNA: TGTGCCAGCAGCTTAGCGGGTGCTAGCGGGAGGTCCTACGAGCAGTACTTC. J is TRBJ2-7 and V is TRBV7-9; 11 bases align to TRBD2. The germline CDR1 and CDR2 sequences are SEHNR and FQNEAQ (reference sequence). The CDR3 contains 17 residues. Trimming cost V 0 bases and J 1 base; bases outside gene matches: 5.

The V call is TRBV5-4, the J call TRBJ2-7, with 10 bases matching TRBD2. The CDR3 covers 15 residues. Germline V gene lookup returns CDR1 SGHNT and CDR2 YYREEE (reference sequence). Trimming cost V 2 bases and J 2 bases; bases outside gene matches: 4. Here the CDR3 reads CASSFPGTSAYEQYF. CDR3 nucleotide sequence: TGTGCCAGCAGCTTCCCCGGGACTAGCGCCTACGAGCAGTACTTC.

This clone was seen a few times. V is TRBV9 and J is TRBJ2-1; D is unresolved. CDR1 and CDR2 from the germline V gene are SGDLS and YYNGEE. The CDR3 runs to 11 residues. With 7 bases removed from V and 7 bases from J, the gap between germline ends came to 9 bases. DNA for the CDR3: TGTGCCAGCGGAAACAGTAATGAGCAGTTCTTC. Amino acids: CASGNSNEQFF.

The gene calls are TRBV10-2 and TRBJ2-1, with a weak D call TRBD2 (6 bases). CDR1 is WSHSY and CDR2 is SAAADI in the germline V gene. CDR3 length: 12 residues. Trimming shortened V by 2 bases and J by 15 bases, and 14 bases separated the two germline ends. The DNA of the CDR3 is TGCGCCAGCAGTGAGAGGCGGGAACTCCGGTTCTTC. Its translation is CASSERRELRFF.

The chain combines TRBV11-3 with TRBJ2-1, with 8 bases fitting TRBD2. CDR3 size: 12 residues. Unmatched junction bases numbered 7, after V lost 4 bases and J lost 14 bases. Germline CDR1 SGHNT, CDR2 YENEEA. For the CDR3, the DNA is TGTGCCAGCAGCTCAACGGGAGGGCGTGAGTTCTTC. It yields the protein CASSSTGGREFF. Drawing the rest from reference TRBV11-3 and TRBJ2-1, the complete variable domain is EAGVVQSPRYKIIEKKQPVAFWCNPISGHNTLYWYLQNLGQGPELLIRYENEEAVDDSQLPKDRFSAERLKGVDSTLKIQPAELGDSAVYLCASSSTGGREFFGPGTRLTVL.

The chain combines TRBV10-3 with TRBJ2-1; tentatively, D is TRBD2 (6 bases). CDR1 and CDR2 (germline): ENHRY, SYGVKD. Between the trimmed V and J ends, which lost 7 bases and 0 bases, there was a span of 10 bases. This CDR3 is built from 14 residues. CDR3 DNA sequence: TGTGCCATCAAGTCGGGGGACTCCTACAATGAGCAGTTCTTC. It yields the protein CAIKSGDSYNEQFF.

The chain joins TRBV9 to TRBJ2-5, with 9 bases that match TRBD1. Germline V gene data show CDR1 as SGDLS and CDR2 as YYNGEE. The V gene end was trimmed by 0 bases and the J gene end by 1 base; junction bases not matched to a gene: 4. The CDR3 extends over 16 amino acids. DNA of the CDR3: TGTGCCAGCAGCGTAGGGGGACAGGGATCCCAAGAGACCCAGTACTTC. It yields the protein CASSVGGQGSQETQYF. The full variable domain, rest sourced from reference TRBV9 and TRBJ2-5, is DSGVTQTPKHLITATGQRVTLRCSPRSGDLSVYWYQQSLDQGLQFLIQYYNGEERAKGNILERFSAQQFPDLHSELNLSSLELGDSALYFCASSVGGQGSQETQYFGPGTRLLVL.

The chain couples TRBV5-1 to TRBJ2-1; D is ambiguous. V was shortened by 0 bases and J by 4 bases, with 14 bases between the two germline ends. Germline CDR1 is SGHRS and CDR2 is YFSETQ. The CDR3 contains 16 residues. CDR3 loop: CASSLGSGPIYNEQFF. For the CDR3, the DNA is TGCGCCAGCAGCTTGGGGTCCGGGCCGATATACAATGAGCAGTTCTTC.

The V call is TRBV25-1, the J call TRBJ1-5; D is uncertain. The CDR3 runs to 13 residues. V lost 4 bases and J lost 1, with 5 bases in between. CDR1 and CDR2 from the germline V gene are MGHDK and SYGVNS. This CDR3 is CASSARSNQPQHF. CDR3 in DNA: TGTGCCAGCAGTGCAAGAAGCAATCAGCCCCAGCATTTT.

The rearrangement joins TRBV28 to TRBJ2-7, with D possibly matching TRBD2 (6 bases). This CDR3 comprises 14 residues. V was shortened by 8 bases and J by 2 bases, with 16 bases between the two germline ends. Germline assignment: CDR1 MDHEN and CDR2 SYDVKM. For the CDR3, the DNA is TGTGCCAGCGACCCGGGTAGCGGTGCCTACGAGCAGTACTTC. Its translation: CASDPGSGAYEQYF.

This rearrangement joins TRBV11-2 to TRBJ2-2; D is undetermined. The V gene's germline CDR1 is SGHAT and CDR2 FQNNGV. Trimming took off 4 bases at V and 4 bases at J, with 16 bases between the two ends. The CDR3 is made up of 16 amino acids. The CDR3 region is CASSSLTSRITGELFF. The CDR3 nucleotides read TGTGCCAGCAGCTCTTTAACGTCACGGATCACCGGGGAGCTGTTTTTT. The whole variable domain, filled in from reference TRBV11-2 and TRBJ2-2, reads EAGVAQSPRYKIIEKRQSVAFWCNPISGHATLYWYQQILGQGPKLLIQFQNNGVVDDSQLPKDRFSAERLKGVDSTLKIQPAKLEDSAVYLCASSSLTSRITGELFFGEGSRLTVL.

This chain connects TRBV6-6 to TRBJ2-3; TRBD1 agrees at 9 bases. There are 15 residues in the CDR3. The V segment lost 6 bases and the J segment 3 bases; nucleotides outside the gene matches: 7. Per germline, CDR1 MNHNY and CDR2 SVGAGI (reference sequence). In DNA, the CDR3 is TGTGCCAGCAGGGGCCCGGGACAGGGAACAGATACGCAGTATTTT. As protein: CASRGPGQGTDTQYF.

This clone was observed at least ten times. The rearrangement links TRBV7-7 to TRBJ2-5; D could derive from TRBD1 or TRBD2 (5 bases each). Trimming removed 5 bases at V and 5 bases at J, with 18 bases between. The CDR3 totals 15 residues. Germline V gene sequence: CDR1 SSHAT, CDR2 FNYEAQ (reference sequence). CDR3 protein: CASSRTGAEWETQYF. The CDR3 DNA sequence: TGTGCCAGCAGCCGGACTGGGGCCGAGTGGGAGACCCAGTACTTC.

The V call is TRBV21-1, the J call TRBJ2-6; the table's D call, TRBD1, was not checked against the DNA. TRBV21-1 is termed a pseudogene. The CDR3 runs to 22 residues. The CDR3 nucleotides are TGTGCCAGCAGCAAAGAAGGGGGGACAGGGTTATTTTTACACTCTGGGGCCAACGTCCTGACTTTC. It codes for CASSKEGGTGLFLHSGANVLTF.

V is TRBV5-6 and J is TRBJ1-1; 7 bases map to TRBD1. After removal of 1 base from V and 4 bases from J, the junction contained 1 base not matched to a gene. Per the germline V gene, CDR1 is SGHDT and CDR2 is YYEEEE. The CDR3 covers 13 residues. This CDR3 reads CASSLRGPTEAFF. The CDR3 nucleotides are TGTGCCAGCAGCTTGAGGGGGCCCACTGAAGCTTTCTTT. Filled out from reference TRBV5-6 and TRBJ1-1, the complete variable domain reads DAGVTQSPTHLIKTRGQQVTLRCSPKSGHDTVSWYQQALGQGPQFIFQYYEEEERQRGNFPDRFSGHQFPNYSSELNVNALLLGDSALYLCASSLRGPTEAFFGQGTRLTVV.

This clone was counted a single time. The chain carries TRBV7-9 and TRBJ1-1, with D maybe TRBD1 (5 bases). V was clipped by 3 bases and J by 3 bases, with 11 bases between them. Germline V gene sequence: CDR1 SEHNR, CDR2 FQNEAQ (reference sequence). CDR3 length: 14 amino acids. This CDR3 is CASSFGGSDTEAFF. The CDR3 region has the DNA TGTGCCAGCAGCTTTGGGGGGTCGGACACTGAAGCTTTCTTT.

The chain carries TRBV28 and TRBJ1-4; the D is unclear. Germline V gives CDR1 MDHEN, CDR2 SYDVKM. V shed 6 bases and J shed 3 bases, with 14 bases lying between them. The CDR3 covers 15 residues. CDR3 DNA sequence: TGTGCCAGCAGCCAAATGGGTCTAGCTAATGAAAAACTGTTTTTT. This sequence encodes CASSQMGLANEKLFF.

This clone was detected once. This rearrangement joins TRBV10-2 to TRBJ2-7, with D possibly matching TRBD1 (7 bases). CDR1 and CDR2 from the germline V gene are WSHSY and SAAADI. The CDR3 length is 15 residues. Trimming left V 2 bases short and J 7 bases short, with 18 bases between. CDR3 sequence reads: CASSERGRGVYEQYF. In nucleotides, the CDR3 is TGCGCCAGCAGTGAGCGGGGCAGGGGGGTTTATGAGCAGTACTTC.

The chain links TRBV5-1 to TRBJ2-2; D call uncertain. Looked up from germline, CDR1 is SGHRS and CDR2 is YFSETQ. This CDR3 comprises 14 residues. The V end lost 10 bases, the J end lost 1 base, and 14 bases lay between the germline ends. Written as DNA, the CDR3 is TGCGCCGGACGCATTTGGAGGAACACCGGGGAGCTGTTTTTT. Translated, it gives CAGRIWRNTGELFF.

This sequence joins TRBV15 and TRBJ2-7; no clear D gene. V lost 4 bases and J 3 bases, leaving 16 bases between the germline ends. This CDR3 spans 15 amino acids. In germline, CDR1 is LNHNV, CDR2 YYDKDF (reference sequence). CDR3 coding DNA: TGTGCCACCAGCAAGTTAGGGCTGGGAATCTACGAGCAGTACTTC. Protein sequence: CATSKLGLGIYEQYF.

This clone appeared a single time. The chain carries TRBV25-1 and TRBJ1-4; 8 bases agree with TRBD1. This CDR3 has 15 amino acids. In germline, CDR1 is MGHDK, CDR2 SYGVNS. Trimming cost V 5 bases and J 6 bases; bases outside gene matches: 8. CDR3 DNA sequence: TGTGCCAGCAGTCTAGGGACAGGAGAACATGAAAAACTGTTTTTT. Translating it yields CASSLGTGEHEKLFF.

The chain carries TRBV15 and TRBJ2-3; 8 positions agree with TRBD2. CDR1 is LNHNV, CDR2 YYDKDF, per germline (reference sequence). Trimming cost V 1 base and J 3 bases; bases outside gene matches: 6. This CDR3 is 16 amino acids long. The CDR3 DNA reads as TGTGCCACCAGCAGAGGAAGCGGGAGAGGGACAGATACGCAGTATTTT. Translated, it gives CATSRGSGRGTDTQYF.

The chain has TRBV2 and TRBJ2-2; 9 nucleotides match TRBD1. CDR1 is SNHLY and CDR2 is FYNNEI in the germline V gene. Trimming took 7 bases from V and 4 from J; bases not matched to a gene: 7. The CDR3 has 15 residues. The CDR3 here is CASTRDREATGELFF. The CDR3 nucleotides read TGTGCCAGCACGCGGGACAGGGAGGCCACCGGGGAGCTGTTTTTT.